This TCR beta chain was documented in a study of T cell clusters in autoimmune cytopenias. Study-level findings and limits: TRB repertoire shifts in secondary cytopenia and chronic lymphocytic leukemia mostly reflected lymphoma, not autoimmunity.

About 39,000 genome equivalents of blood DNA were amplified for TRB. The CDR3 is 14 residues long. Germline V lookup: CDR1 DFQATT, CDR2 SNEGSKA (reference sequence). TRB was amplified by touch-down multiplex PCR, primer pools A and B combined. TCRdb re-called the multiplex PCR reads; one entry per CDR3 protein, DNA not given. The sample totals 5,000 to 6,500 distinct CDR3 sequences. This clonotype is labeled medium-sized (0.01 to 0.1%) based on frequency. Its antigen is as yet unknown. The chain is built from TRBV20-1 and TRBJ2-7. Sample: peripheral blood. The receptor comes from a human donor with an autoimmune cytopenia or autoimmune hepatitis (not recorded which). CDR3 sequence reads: CSARDLRELYEQYF.